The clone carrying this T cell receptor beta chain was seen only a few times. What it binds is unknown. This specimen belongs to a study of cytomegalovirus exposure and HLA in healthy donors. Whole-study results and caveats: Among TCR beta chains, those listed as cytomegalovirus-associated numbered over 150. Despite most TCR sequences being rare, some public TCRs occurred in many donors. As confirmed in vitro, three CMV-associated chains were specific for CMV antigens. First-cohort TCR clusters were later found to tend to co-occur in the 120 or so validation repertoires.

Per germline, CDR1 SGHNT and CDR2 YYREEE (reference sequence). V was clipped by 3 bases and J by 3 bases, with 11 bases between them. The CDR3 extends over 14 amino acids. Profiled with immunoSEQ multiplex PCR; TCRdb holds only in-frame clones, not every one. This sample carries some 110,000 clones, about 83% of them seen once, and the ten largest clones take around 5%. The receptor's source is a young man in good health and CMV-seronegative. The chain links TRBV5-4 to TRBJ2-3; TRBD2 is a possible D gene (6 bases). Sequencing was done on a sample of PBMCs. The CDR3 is CASSSRDSTDTQYF. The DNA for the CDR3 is TGTGCCAGCAGCTCCCGGGACTCTACAGATACGCAGTATTTT.